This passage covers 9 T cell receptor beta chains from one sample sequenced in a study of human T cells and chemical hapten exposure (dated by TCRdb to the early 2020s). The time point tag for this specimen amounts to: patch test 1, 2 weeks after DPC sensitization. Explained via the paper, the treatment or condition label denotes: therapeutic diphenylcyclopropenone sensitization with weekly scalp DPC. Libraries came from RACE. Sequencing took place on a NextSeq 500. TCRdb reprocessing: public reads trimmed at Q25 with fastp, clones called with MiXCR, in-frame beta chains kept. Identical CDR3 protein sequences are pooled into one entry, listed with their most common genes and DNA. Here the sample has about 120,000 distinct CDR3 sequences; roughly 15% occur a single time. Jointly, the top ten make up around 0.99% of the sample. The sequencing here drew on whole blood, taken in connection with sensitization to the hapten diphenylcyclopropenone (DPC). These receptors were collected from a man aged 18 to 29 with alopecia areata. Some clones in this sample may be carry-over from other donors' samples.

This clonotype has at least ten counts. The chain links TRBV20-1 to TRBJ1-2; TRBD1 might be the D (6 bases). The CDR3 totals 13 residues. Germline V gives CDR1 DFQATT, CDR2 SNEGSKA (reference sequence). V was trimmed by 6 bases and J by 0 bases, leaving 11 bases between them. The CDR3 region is CSAPTGSNYGYTF. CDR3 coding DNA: TGCAGTGCCCCTACAGGGTCTAACTATGGCTACACCTTC.

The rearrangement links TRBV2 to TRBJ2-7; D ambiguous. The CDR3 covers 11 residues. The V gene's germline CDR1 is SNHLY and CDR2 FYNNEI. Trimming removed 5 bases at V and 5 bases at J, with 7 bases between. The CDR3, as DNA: TGTGCCAGCAGTCCCTTTAACGAGCAGTACTTC. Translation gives CASSPFNEQYF.

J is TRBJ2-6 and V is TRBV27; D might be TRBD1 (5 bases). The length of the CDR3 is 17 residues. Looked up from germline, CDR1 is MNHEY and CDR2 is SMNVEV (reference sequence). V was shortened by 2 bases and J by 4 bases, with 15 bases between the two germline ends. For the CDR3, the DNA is TGTGCCAGCAGTTTAACAGGTCTGTCGTGGGGGGCCAACGTCCTGACTTTC. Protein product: CASSLTGLSWGANVLTF. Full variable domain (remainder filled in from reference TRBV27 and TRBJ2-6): EAQVTQNPRYLITVTGKKLTVTCSQNMNHEYMSWYRQDPGLGLRQIYYSMNVEVTDKGDVPEGYKVSRKEKRNFPLILESPSPNQTSLYFCASSLTGLSWGANVLTFGAGSRLTVL.

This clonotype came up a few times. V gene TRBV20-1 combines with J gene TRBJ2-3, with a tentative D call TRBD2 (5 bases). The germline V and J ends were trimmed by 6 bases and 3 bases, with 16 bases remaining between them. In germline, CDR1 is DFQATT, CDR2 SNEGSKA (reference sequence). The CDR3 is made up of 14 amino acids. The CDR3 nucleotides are TGCAGTGCCCTACACTCCCGGGGAACAGATACGCAGTATTTT. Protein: CSALHSRGTDTQYF.

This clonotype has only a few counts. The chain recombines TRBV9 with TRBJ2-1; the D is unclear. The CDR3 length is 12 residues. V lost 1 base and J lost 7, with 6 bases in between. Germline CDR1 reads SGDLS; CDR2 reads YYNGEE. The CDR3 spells CASSVSENEQFF. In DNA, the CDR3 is TGTGCCAGCAGCGTATCGGAAAATGAGCAGTTCTTC. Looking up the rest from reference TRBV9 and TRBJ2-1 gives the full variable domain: DSGVTQTPKHLITATGQRVTLRCSPRSGDLSVYWYQQSLDQGLQFLIQYYNGEERAKGNILERFSAQQFPDLHSELNLSSLELGDSALYFCASSVSENEQFFGPGTRLTVL.

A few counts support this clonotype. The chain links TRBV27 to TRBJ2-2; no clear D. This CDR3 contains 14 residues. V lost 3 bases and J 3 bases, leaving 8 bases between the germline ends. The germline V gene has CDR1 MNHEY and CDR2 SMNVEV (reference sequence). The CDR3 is CASSFGSYTGELFF. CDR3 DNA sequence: TGTGCCAGCAGTTTTGGGTCGTACACCGGGGAGCTGTTTTTT.

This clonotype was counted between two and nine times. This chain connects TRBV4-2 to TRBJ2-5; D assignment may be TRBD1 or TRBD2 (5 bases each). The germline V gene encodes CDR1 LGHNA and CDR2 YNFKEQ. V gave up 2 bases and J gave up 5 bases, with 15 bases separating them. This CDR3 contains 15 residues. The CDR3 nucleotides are TGTGCCAGCAGCCAAAGGGACGCAGGCCGGGAGACCCAGTACTTC. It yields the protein CASSQRDAGRETQYF.

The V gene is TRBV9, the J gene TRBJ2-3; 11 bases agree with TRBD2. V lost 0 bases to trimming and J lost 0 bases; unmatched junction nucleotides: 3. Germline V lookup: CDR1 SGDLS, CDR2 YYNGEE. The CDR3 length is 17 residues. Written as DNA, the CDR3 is TGTGCCAGCAGCGTAGAACTAGCGGGGGATAGCACAGATACGCAGTATTTT. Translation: CASSVELAGDSTDTQYF.

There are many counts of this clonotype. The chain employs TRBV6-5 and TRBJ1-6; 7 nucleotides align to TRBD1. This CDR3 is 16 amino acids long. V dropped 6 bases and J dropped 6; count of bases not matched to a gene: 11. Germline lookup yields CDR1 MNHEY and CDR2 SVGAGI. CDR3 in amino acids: CASRLTTGPFNSPLHF. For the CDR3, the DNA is TGTGCCAGCAGATTAACGACAGGGCCTTTTAATTCACCCCTCCACTTT.